Following are 14 T cell receptor beta chains from one sample sequenced in a study of T cell responses to AZD1222 COVID-19 vaccine. Sequencing used immunoSEQ multiplex PCR; TCRdb keeps in-frame clones, though not all of them. Among about 180,000 clones listed, about 91% were seen once. The input for sequencing was peripheral blood, taken 28 days after the second AZD1222 dose. These TCRs come from an adult who received the AZD1222 COVID-19 vaccine.

The chain links TRBV29-1 to TRBJ1-1; D unclear. This CDR3 has 14 amino acids. Deletions cut 0 bases from V and 4 bases from J, with 12 bases between. Germline V CDR1 and CDR2: SQVTM, ANQGSEA. CDR3 protein: CSVEEAGTGTEAFF. CDR3 nucleotides: TGCAGCGTTGAAGAGGCGGGAACGGGCACTGAAGCTTTCTTT.

V and J are TRBV11-2 and TRBJ1-5; D not resolved. The CDR3 loop spans 13 amino acids. The germline V gene encodes CDR1 SGHAT and CDR2 FQNNGV. V was pared by 2 bases and J by 0 bases, with 2 bases between. As DNA, the CDR3 is TGTGCCAGCAGCTTAAGTAGCAATCAGCCCCAGCATTTT. Protein: CASSLSSNQPQHF.

A remark on this clone: Other DNA variants within this sample encode the same CDR3. This chain uses TRBV3-1 (or the pseudogene TRBV3-2) with TRBJ2-7; 11 bases fit TRBD2. Germline V lookup: CDR1 LGHDT, CDR2 YNNKEL (reference sequence). V shed 1 base, J shed 1 base, and the junction held 0 bases outside the gene matches. CDR3 length: 15 residues. The DNA of the CDR3 is TGTGCCAGCAGCCAAGGACTAGCGGGATCCTACGAGCAGTACTTC. This gives the protein CASSQGLAGSYEQYF.

The genes are TRBV3-1 (or the pseudogene TRBV3-2) and TRBJ2-2, with a weak D call TRBD2 (6 bases). The ends were cut back, 6 bases at V and 0 bases at J, with 8 bases in the middle. The germline gives CDR1 LGHDT, CDR2 YNNKEL (reference sequence). The CDR3 runs 14 residues. For the CDR3, the DNA is TGTGCCAGCAGGGAGGGACCGAACACCGGGGAGCTGTTTTTT. Protein sequence: CASREGPNTGELFF.

This clone was seen once. This chain uses TRBV5-4 with TRBJ2-5; 8 positions agree with TRBD2. V lost 0 bases to trimming and J lost 3 bases; unmatched junction nucleotides: 1. The V gene's germline CDR1 is SGHNT and CDR2 YYREEE (reference sequence). CDR3 length: 14 residues. CDR3 region: CASSLELAEETQYF. CDR3 nucleotides: TGTGCCAGCAGCTTGGAACTAGCGGAAGAGACCCAGTACTTC.

The rearrangement uses TRBV19 and TRBJ2-1, with D possibly being TRBD2 (6 bases). Germline CDR1 and CDR2: LNHDA and SQIVND (reference sequence). V lost 3 bases and J 4 bases, leaving 13 bases between the germline ends. CDR3 length: 15 residues. CDR3 sequence (DNA): TGTGCCAGTAGTATCCGGGGGATCACGTACAATGAGCAGTTCTTC. It is translated as CASSIRGITYNEQFF.

The chain uses TRBV11-1 and TRBJ1-1; no clear D gene. The CDR3 has 14 amino acids. V was pared by 0 bases and J by 1 base, with 6 bases between. The V gene's germline CDR1 is SGHAT and CDR2 FQDESV (reference sequence). The CDR3 nucleotides are TGTGCCAGCAGCTTAGCGCATGGGAACACTGAAGCTTTCTTT. Encoded protein: CASSLAHGNTEAFF.

The genes are TRBV18 and TRBJ2-7; D is unclear. CDR1 is KGHSH, CDR2 LQKENI, per germline. The ends were cut back, 3 bases at V and 3 bases at J, with 18 bases in the middle. This CDR3 spans 16 amino acids. As DNA, the CDR3 is TGTGCCAGCTCACCCGACGCTGCAGTTCCCCTCTACGAGCAGTACTTC. Amino acid sequence: CASSPDAAVPLYEQYF.

The V and J genes are TRBV5-1 and TRBJ1-5; D remains unclear. From germline, CDR1 is SGHRS and CDR2 YFSETQ. With 4 bases removed from V and 0 bases from J, the gap between germline ends came to 11 bases. The CDR3 runs 15 residues. The CDR3 here is CASSPDGYSNQPQHF. Here the CDR3 DNA reads TGCGCCAGCAGCCCTGACGGATATAGCAATCAGCCCCAGCATTTT.

The chain combines TRBV18 with TRBJ1-3; D remains unclear. Trimming removed 1 base at V and 0 bases at J, with 10 bases between. The CDR3 loop spans 16 amino acids. CDR1 is KGHSH and CDR2 is LQKENI in the germline V gene. DNA of the CDR3: TGTGCCAGCTCACCACTTGTCGCGGGCTCTGGAAACACCATATATTTT. Translating it yields CASSPLVAGSGNTIYF.

This clone was detected a few times. The chain links TRBV7-2 to TRBJ2-2; 9 bases agree with TRBD1. This CDR3 spans 14 amino acids. V was clipped by 6 bases and J by 7 bases; unmatched bases: 6. The germline V gene has CDR1 SGHTA and CDR2 FQGNSA. CDR3 loop: CASRPGTGIGELFF. The CDR3 nucleotides read TGTGCCAGCAGGCCCGGGACAGGGATCGGGGAGCTGTTTTTT.

This rearrangement joins TRBV7-2 to TRBJ2-7, with 8 bases aligning to TRBD1. Trimming at V came to 4 bases and at J to 6 bases, leaving 11 bases not matched to a gene. The CDR3 has 15 residues. CDR1 SGHTA and CDR2 FQGNSA come from the germline V gene. The CDR3: CASSSRRGPLSEQYF. The DNA for the CDR3 is TGTGCCAGCAGCTCCCGCAGGGGGCCCCTTTCCGAGCAGTACTTC.

The rearrangement uses TRBV27 and TRBJ2-5; the D gene is possibly TRBD2 (6 bases). V lost 7 bases to trimming and J lost 5 bases, with 11 bases between them. The CDR3 has 12 amino acids. Looked up from germline, CDR1 is MNHEY and CDR2 is SMNVEV (reference sequence). The chain's CDR3 is CASKSGGETQYF. The DNA for the CDR3 is TGTGCCAGCAAATCAGGAGGGGAGACCCAGTACTTC.

Note on this clone: Other DNA sequences in this specimen translate into the identical CDR3. This chain joins TRBV7-3 and TRBJ2-3, with D possibly matching TRBD2 (6 bases). This CDR3 spans 14 amino acids. Germline-derived CDR1 and CDR2 are SGHTA and FQGTGA. Between the trimmed V and J ends, which lost 3 bases and 1 base, there was a span of 8 bases. The CDR3 DNA reads as TGTGCCAGCAGCTTGTCGGGGGGCACAGATACGCAGTATTTT. It encodes CASSLSGGTDTQYF.